In this sample, the clone carrying this TCR beta chain turned up a few times. These data are taken from a study of T cells after yellow fever vaccination. Unmatched junction bases numbered 10, after V lost 5 bases and J lost 0 bases. This CDR3 is 18 amino acids long. In germline, CDR1 is MNHEY, CDR2 SVGAGI. MiXCR, run by TCRdb on the 5' RACE reads, gives a single entry per CDR3 protein. The sample records hundreds of thousands of distinct CDR3 sequences, around 10% being singletons. The sample was PBMCs, taken on the day of the first yellow fever vaccination. The sequence came from a man aged 18-30 years who received the YFV17D yellow fever vaccine. The chain recombines TRBV6-5 with TRBJ1-6, with 7 bases fitting TRBD1. The CDR3: CASSHSRGQSSYNSPLHF. The CDR3, as DNA: TGTGCCAGCAGTCACAGCCGGGGACAGAGCTCCTATAATTCACCCCTCCACTTT.